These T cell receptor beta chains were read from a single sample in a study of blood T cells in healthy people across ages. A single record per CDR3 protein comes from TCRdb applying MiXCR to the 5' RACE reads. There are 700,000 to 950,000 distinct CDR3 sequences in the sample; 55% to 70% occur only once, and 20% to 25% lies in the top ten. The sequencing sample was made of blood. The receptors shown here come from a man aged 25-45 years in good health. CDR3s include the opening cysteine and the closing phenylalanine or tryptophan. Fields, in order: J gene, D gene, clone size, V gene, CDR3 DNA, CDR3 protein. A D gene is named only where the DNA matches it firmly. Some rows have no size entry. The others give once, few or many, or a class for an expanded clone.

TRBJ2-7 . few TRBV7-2 TGTGCCAGCCGCTTAAGATGCAACGAGCAGTACTTC CASRLRCNEQYF
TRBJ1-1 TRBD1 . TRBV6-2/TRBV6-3 TGTGCCAGCATCGCGGACAGGGGGCTTACTGAAGCTTTCTTT CASIADRGLTEAFF
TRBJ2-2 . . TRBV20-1 TGCAGTGCTAGGGGACAAGCCGGGGAGCTGTTTTTT CSARGQAGELFF
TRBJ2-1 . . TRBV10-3 TGTGCCATCAGCATTGCGTATGAGCAGTTCTTC CAISIAYEQFF
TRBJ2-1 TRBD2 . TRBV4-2 TGTGCCAGCAGCCCCCCGGGGCGGGAGGGCGAGCAGTTCTTC CASSPPGREGEQFF
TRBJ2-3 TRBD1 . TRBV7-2 TGTGCCAGCAGATACGGACAGGGGGCTGGTAATACGCAGTATTTT CASRYGQGAGNTQYF
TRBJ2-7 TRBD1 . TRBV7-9 TGTGCCAGCAGCTCCGCGTCTGCCCGGGACAGCAGCTCCTACGAGCAGTACTTC CASSSASARDSSSYEQYF
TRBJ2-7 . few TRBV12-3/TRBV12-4 TGTGCCAGCAGTTTATTGGGCGGGTACGAGCAGTACTTC CASSLLGGYEQYF
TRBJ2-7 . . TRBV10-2 TGCGCCACCATACCAAGTATCTCCTACGAGCAGTACTTC CATIPSISYEQYF
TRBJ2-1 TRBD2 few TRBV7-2 TGTGCCAGCAGCTTAGGTGCGGGAGGGTCCTACAATGAGCAGTTCTTC CASSLGAGGSYNEQFF
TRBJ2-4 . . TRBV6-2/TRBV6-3 TGTGCCAGCAGCAAATCCGGAGGGTTCGAAAACATTCAGTACTTC CASSKSGGFENIQYF
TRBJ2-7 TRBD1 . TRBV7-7 TGTGCTAGCAGCTTAGGCCCCGGGACAGGGGCCTACGAGCAGTACTTC CASSLGPGTGAYEQYF
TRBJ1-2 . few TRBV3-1 TGTGCCAGCAGCCAAATACCTCCGGGACGCTACACCTTC CASSQIPPGRYTF
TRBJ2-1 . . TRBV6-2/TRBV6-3 TGTGCCGCCCAGGGGGGCAGCTACGAGCAGTTCTTC CAAQGGSYEQFF
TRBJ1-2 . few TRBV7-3 TGTGCCAGCAGCGCTATTACAGGGACCCTCGCTAACTATGGCTACACCTTC CASSAITGTLANYGYTF
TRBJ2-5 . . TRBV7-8 TGTGCCAGCAGCTCTCACCTAGGGGCGGATGTGGAGCAGTACTTC CASSSHLGADVEQYF
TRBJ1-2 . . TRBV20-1 TGCAGTGCTCATACTCGGGGGTTGAATGGCTACACCTTC CSAHTRGLNGYTF
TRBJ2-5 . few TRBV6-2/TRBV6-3 TGTGCCAGCAGTTACCAAGGGGTCTCCCAGGGAGAGACCCAGTACTTC CASSYQGVSQGETQYF
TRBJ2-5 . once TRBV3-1 TGTGCCAGCAGCGGGGGCCCCATGGAGCAGTACTTC CASSGGPMEQYF
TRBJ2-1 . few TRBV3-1 TGTGCCAGCCGTTTTGCGGGAACGAACAATGAGCAGTTCTTC CASRFAGTNNEQFF
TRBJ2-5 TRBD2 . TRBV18 TGTGCCAGCTCACCGGCGGCGGGGGGGCAAGAGACCCAGTACTTC CASSPAAGGQETQYF
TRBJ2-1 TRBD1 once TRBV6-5 TGTGCCAGCAGTTCACCGGGACAGGGATCGTTCTTC CASSSPGQGSFF
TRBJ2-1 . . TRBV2 TGTGCCAGCAGTGAAGAGTCCAGTCGGGCGGGGCTCTACAATGAGCAGTTCTTC CASSEESSRAGLYNEQFF
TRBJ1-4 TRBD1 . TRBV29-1 TGCAGCGCCCTACGCGACGGACAGGGTGGTGAAAAACTGTTTTTT CSALRDGQGGEKLFF